The 17 T cell receptor beta chains listed next were all sequenced from one sample in a study of blood T cell repertoires in COVID-19. TCRdb's copy holds only in-frame clones and misses some; the assay was immunoSEQ multiplex PCR. The sample shows about 140,000 clones, roughly 80% of them seen only once. What was sequenced was PBMCs or T cells enriched from blood (not recorded which). The origin of the receptors is a man between 35 and 55 years old with acute COVID-19.

The rearrangement joins TRBV19 to TRBJ1-3, with no clear D. The germline CDR1 and CDR2 sequences are LNHDA and SQIVND (reference sequence). V lost 4 bases to trimming and J lost 0 bases, with 7 bases between them. The CDR3 has 14 residues. The CDR3 coding sequence is TGTGCCAGTAGTACAGGAAGCTCTGGAAACACCATATATTTT. Translated, it gives CASSTGSSGNTIYF.

The V and J genes are TRBV27 and TRBJ2-7; 7 bases match TRBD2. The V gene end was trimmed by 5 bases and the J gene end by 0 bases; junction bases not matched to a gene: 7. CDR3 length: 15 amino acids. Per germline, CDR1 MNHEY and CDR2 SMNVEV (reference sequence). CDR3 DNA sequence: TGTGCCAGCAGTCTCTCTGGCGGGGGCTCCTACGAGCAGTACTTC. Its protein is CASSLSGGGSYEQYF.

The chain recombines TRBV13 with TRBJ2-5; D might be TRBD1 (6 bases). This CDR3 spans 16 amino acids. Germline V CDR1 and CDR2: PRHDT, FYEKMQ (reference sequence). Trimming removed 3 bases at V and 2 bases at J, with 16 bases between. CDR3 sequence: CASSFLTGREQETQYF. Written as DNA, the CDR3 is TGTGCCAGCAGCTTTCTAACAGGGCGTGAGCAAGAGACCCAGTACTTC.

CDR3 nucleotides: TGTGCCAGCAGCGAAACAGGGAGCGACGAGCAGTACTTC. This codes for CASSETGSDEQYF. V and J are TRBV9 and TRBJ2-7, with D tentatively TRBD1 (6 bases). V was cut by 3 bases and J by 5 bases, with 12 bases left in between. The CDR3 runs to 13 residues. Germline V lookup: CDR1 SGDLS, CDR2 YYNGEE.

V and J are TRBV7-8 and TRBJ2-5, with D possibly being TRBD2 (5 bases). The ends were cut back, 7 bases at V and 5 bases at J, with 23 bases in the middle. The CDR3 is 16 residues long. In germline, CDR1 is SGHVS, CDR2 FQNEAQ. For the CDR3, the DNA is TGTGCCAGCACCCGGCAAAACGGAGGCCTGCGGGAGACCCAGTACTTC. It codes for CASTRQNGGLRETQYF. Based on the CDR3 plus reference TRBV7-8 and TRBJ2-5, the full variable domain is GAGVSQSPRYKVAKRGQDVALRCDPISGHVSLFWYQQALGQGPEFLTYFQNEAQLDKSGLPSDRFFAERPEGSVSTLKIQRTQQEDSAVYLCASTRQNGGLRETQYFGPGTRLLVL.

This chain joins TRBV28 and TRBJ1-1; D gene ambiguous. V was clipped by 2 bases and J by 3 bases, with 7 bases between them. Germline loops: CDR1 MDHEN, CDR2 SYDVKM. The CDR3 spans 13 residues. The CDR3 DNA follows: TGTGCCAGCAGTTTAGTGGAGGACACTGAAGCTTTCTTT. Its translation: CASSLVEDTEAFF.

The CDR3 here is CASSYGAITGVEQYF. The CDR3 nucleotides are TGTGCCAGCAGTTACGGGGCTATCACCGGCGTCGAGCAGTACTTC. This chain connects TRBV6-5 to TRBJ2-7; weak D call: TRBD1 (5 bases). The germline gives CDR1 MNHEY, CDR2 SVGAGI. Trimming cost V 2 bases and J 6 bases, with 17 bases left between them. The CDR3 runs to 15 residues.

Concerning this clone itself: Other DNA sequences of this sample code for an identical CDR3. V is TRBV5-4 and J is TRBJ2-3, with D uncertain. Trimming pared 4 bases from V and 0 bases from J, leaving 3 bases between. This CDR3 region has 12 residues. CDR1 and CDR2 (germline): SGHNT, YYREEE (reference sequence). The CDR3 spells CASSLSTDTQYF. The DNA of the CDR3 is TGTGCCAGCAGCCTCAGCACAGATACGCAGTATTTT.

The chain is built from TRBV29-1 and TRBJ2-1, with D possibly being TRBD2 (5 bases). The CDR3 covers 13 residues. Trimming stripped 7 bases from V and 7 bases from J, with 17 bases between. The germline V gene has CDR1 SQVTM and CDR2 ANQGSEA. CDR3 DNA sequence: TGCAGCGCCATGACGGGAATGGGAAATGAGCAGTTCTTC. Amino acids: CSAMTGMGNEQFF.

This chain joins TRBV5-4 and TRBJ1-3; D is unresolved. The CDR3 runs 14 residues. V was shortened by 0 bases and J by 8 bases, with 12 bases between the two germline ends. CDR1 and CDR2 from the germline V gene are SGHNT and YYREEE (reference sequence). CDR3 amino acids: CASSLEGDRDTIYF. The DNA for the CDR3 is TGTGCCAGCAGCTTGGAAGGCGACCGGGACACCATATATTTT.

CDR3 loop: CASSQGYNEQFF. Written as DNA, the CDR3 is TGTGCCAGCAGTCAGGGCTACAATGAGCAGTTCTTC. The genes are TRBV27 and TRBJ2-1; TRBD1 is a possible D gene (5 bases). The CDR3 has 12 amino acids. Germline CDR1 and CDR2: MNHEY and SMNVEV (reference sequence). V was cut by 5 bases and J by 3 bases, with 5 bases left in between.

In its sample, this clone was seen a few times. The chain is built from TRBV11-2 and TRBJ2-3; 7 nucleotides match TRBD2. The CDR3 consists of 17 residues. Germline values: CDR1 SGHAT, CDR2 FQNNGV. The ends lost 0 bases at V and 2 bases at J; junction bases unmatched: 8. The CDR3 region is CASSLDRGTTNTDTQYF. The DNA for the CDR3 is TGTGCCAGCAGCTTAGATCGAGGGACTACCAACACAGATACGCAGTATTTT.

This clone showed up just once. The chain couples TRBV10-3 to TRBJ1-2, with D uncertain. The CDR3 runs to 17 residues. Trimming removed 3 bases from V and 0 bases from J, with 17 bases in between. The germline V gene encodes CDR1 ENHRY and CDR2 SYGVKD. CDR3 in DNA: TGTGCCATCAGTGAAGTGGTGCGGCCTAGAGCTAACTATGGCTACACCTTC. It specifies CAISEVVRPRANYGYTF.

The sample holds one count of this clone. The J gene is TRBJ2-7, the V gene TRBV11-2; D ambiguous. The CDR3 contains 14 residues. Trimming stripped 1 base from V and 4 bases from J, with 11 bases between. In germline, CDR1 is SGHAT, CDR2 FQNNGV. The DNA for the CDR3 is TGTGCCAGCAGCTTAGGCAACAACATGTACGAGCAGTACTTC. Residues: CASSLGNNMYEQYF.

This chain joins TRBV4-3 and TRBJ2-7; 15 bases align to TRBD2. The ends lost 1 base at V and 6 bases at J; junction bases unmatched: 4. The germline V gene has CDR1 LGHNA and CDR2 YSLEER. This CDR3 has 16 residues. The CDR3 coding sequence is TGCGCCAGCAGCCAAGGGGCGGGACTAGCGGGAGGCGAGCAGTACTTC. Translating gives CASSQGAGLAGGEQYF.

The chain is built from TRBV7-2 and TRBJ1-1, with D unresolved. Trimming took off 5 bases at V and 2 bases at J, with 9 bases between the two ends. Germline CDR1 SGHTA, CDR2 FQGNSA. The CDR3 extends over 13 amino acids. CDR3 sequence: CASSLDLNTEAFF. CDR3 bases: TGTGCCAGCAGCCTAGATTTAAACACTGAAGCTTTCTTT.

The chain combines TRBV7-2 with TRBJ1-5; the D gene is possibly TRBD1 (6 bases). Germline loops: CDR1 SGHTA, CDR2 FQGNSA. The CDR3 covers 19 residues. Trimming cost V 2 bases and J 1 base, with 21 bases left between them. CDR3 sequence: CASSLKIANRDLSNQPQHF. In nucleotides, the CDR3 is TGTGCCAGCAGCTTAAAAATAGCTAACAGGGACCTGAGCAATCAGCCCCAGCATTTT. Complete variable domain (other parts from reference TRBV7-2 and TRBJ1-5): GAGVSQSPSNKVTEKGKDVELRCDPISGHTALYWYRQSLGQGLEFLIYFQGNSAPDKSGLPSDRFSAERTGGSVSTLTIQRTQQEDSAVYLCASSLKIANRDLSNQPQHFGDGTRLSIL.